This record concerns one T cell receptor (beta chain) sequence. This record comes from a study of cytomegalovirus exposure and HLA in healthy donors. Overall study: Tens of millions of unique TCR sequences came from HLA-typed donors in an early release.

The PCR employed 60 Vbeta primers together with 13 Jbeta primers. Measured with immunoSEQ multiplex PCR; TCRdb has only the in-frame clones, and not every one. The sample holds 90,000 to 140,000 clones, about 80% seen once. This TCR derives from a man between 35 and 55 years old in good health and CMV-seropositive. Sequencing was done on a sample of PBMCs.

The chain's CDR3 is CASSQEVGDYGYTF. The CDR3, as DNA: TGCGCCAGCAGCCAAGAAGTCGGGGACTATGGCTACACCTTC. The chain carries TRBV4-1 and TRBJ1-2; D gene unclear. V was cut by 0 bases and J by 3 bases, with 8 bases left in between. CDR1 MGHRA and CDR2 YSYEKL come from the germline V gene. The length of the CDR3 is 14 residues.